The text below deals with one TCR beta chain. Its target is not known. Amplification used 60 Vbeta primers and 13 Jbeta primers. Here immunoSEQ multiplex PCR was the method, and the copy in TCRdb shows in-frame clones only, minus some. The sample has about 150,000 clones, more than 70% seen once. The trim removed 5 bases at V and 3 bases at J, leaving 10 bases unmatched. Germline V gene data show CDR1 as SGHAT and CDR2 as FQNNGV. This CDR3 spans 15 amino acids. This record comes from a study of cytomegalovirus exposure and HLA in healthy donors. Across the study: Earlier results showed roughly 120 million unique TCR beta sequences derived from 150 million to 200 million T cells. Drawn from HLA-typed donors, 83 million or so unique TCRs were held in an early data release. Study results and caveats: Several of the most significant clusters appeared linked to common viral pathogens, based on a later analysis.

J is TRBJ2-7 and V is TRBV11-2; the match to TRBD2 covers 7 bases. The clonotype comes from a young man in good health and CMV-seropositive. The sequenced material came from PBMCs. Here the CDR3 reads CASSPAGRPHYEQYF. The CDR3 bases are TGTGCCAGCAGCCCCGCCGGGAGGCCCCACTACGAGCAGTACTTC.